Listed below are T cell receptor beta chains from one sample, sequenced in a study of blood T cell repertoires in COVID-19. The protocol was immunoSEQ multiplex PCR, while the TCRdb copy is restricted to in-frame clones and leaves out a portion. The sample contains some 250,000 clones, around 87% of which appear only once. Specimen: peripheral blood. These receptors came from a woman under 40 who had recovered from COVID-19. The CDR3 runs from the conserved cysteine through the conserved F or W. The D gene is left open where the match is weak. Some rows mark clone size as missing; the rest say once, few, many or name a class of expanded clone.

v_gene	d_gene	abundance	j_gene	CDR3aa	CDR3nt
TRBV5-1	-	once	TRBJ2-5	CASSSSLQETQYF	TGCGCCAGCAGCTCGAGTCTACAAGAGACCCAGTACTTC
TRBV7-9	TRBD1	-	TRBJ1-2	CASSLWYRGQGYGYTF	TGTGCCAGCAGCTTGTGGTACAGGGGTCAGGGCTATGGCTACACCTTC
TRBV2	-	once	TRBJ2-3	CASNLEADTQYF	TGTGCCAGCAACCTCGAGGCAGATACGCAGTATTTT
TRBV5-1	TRBD1	-	TRBJ2-3	CASSWAGQGTDTQYF	TGCGCCAGCAGCTGGGCCGGACAGGGCACAGATACGCAGTATTTT
TRBV5-6	-	-	TRBJ1-2	CASWRDPVHGYTF	TGTGCCAGCTGGAGGGACCCGGTTCATGGCTACACCTTC
TRBV7-6	TRBD1	-	TRBJ2-7	CASSLGGQTYEQYF	TGTGCCAGCAGCTTAGGGGGACAGACCTACGAGCAGTACTTC
TRBV4-3	-	few	TRBJ2-7	CASSLNILSEQYF	TGCGCCAGCAGCCTTAATATACTGAGCGAGCAGTACTTC
TRBV6-1	-	-	TRBJ1-3	CASSEDAELRNTIYF	TGTGCCAGCAGTGAAGACGCGGAGTTGAGAAACACCATATATTTT
TRBV7-2	-	once	TRBJ1-2	CASRWLGANYGYTF	TGTGCCAGCAGATGGCTGGGAGCTAACTATGGCTACACCTTC
TRBV12-5	-	-	TRBJ1-2	CASGLDSYYGYTF	TGTGCTAGTGGTTTGGACAGCTACTATGGCTACACCTTC
TRBV18	TRBD2	-	TRBJ2-1	CASSPLGGAYNEQFF	TGTGCCAGCTCACCACTCGGGGGGGCCTACAATGAGCAGTTCTTC
TRBV5-4	TRBD1	-	TRBJ2-1	CASSASRGQGLNEQFF	TGTGCCAGCAGCGCAAGTCGGGGACAGGGGTTAAATGAGCAGTTCTTC